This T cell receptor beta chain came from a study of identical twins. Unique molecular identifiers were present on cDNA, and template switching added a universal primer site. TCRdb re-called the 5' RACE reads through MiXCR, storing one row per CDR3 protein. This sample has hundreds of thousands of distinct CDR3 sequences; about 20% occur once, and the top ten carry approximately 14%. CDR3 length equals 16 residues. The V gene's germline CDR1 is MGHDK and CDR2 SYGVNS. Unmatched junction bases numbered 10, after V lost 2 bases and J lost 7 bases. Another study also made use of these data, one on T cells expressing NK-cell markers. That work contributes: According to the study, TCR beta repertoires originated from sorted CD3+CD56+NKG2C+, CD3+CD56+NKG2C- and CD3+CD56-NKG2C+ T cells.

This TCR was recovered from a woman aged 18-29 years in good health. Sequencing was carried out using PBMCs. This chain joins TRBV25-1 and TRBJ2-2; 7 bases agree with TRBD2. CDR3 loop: CASSEAGGRAIGELFF. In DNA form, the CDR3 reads TGTGCCAGCAGTGAAGCCGGCGGGAGAGCGATCGGGGAGCTGTTTTTT.